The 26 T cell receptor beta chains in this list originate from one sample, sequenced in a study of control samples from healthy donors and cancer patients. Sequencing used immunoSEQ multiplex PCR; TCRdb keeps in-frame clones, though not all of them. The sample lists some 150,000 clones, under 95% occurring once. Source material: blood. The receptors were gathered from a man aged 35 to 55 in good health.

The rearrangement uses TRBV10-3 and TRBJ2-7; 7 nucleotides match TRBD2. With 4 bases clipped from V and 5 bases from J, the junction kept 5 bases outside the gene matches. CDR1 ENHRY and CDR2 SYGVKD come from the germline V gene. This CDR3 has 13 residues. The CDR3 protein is CAISGTRSNEQYF. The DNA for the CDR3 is TGTGCCATCAGTGGGACTAGGTCCAACGAGCAGTACTTC.

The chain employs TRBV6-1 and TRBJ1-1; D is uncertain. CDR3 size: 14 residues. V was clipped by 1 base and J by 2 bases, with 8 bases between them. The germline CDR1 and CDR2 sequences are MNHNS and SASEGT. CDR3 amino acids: CASSEVGGNTEAFF. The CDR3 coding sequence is TGTGCCAGCAGTGAAGTTGGCGGAAACACTGAAGCTTTCTTT.

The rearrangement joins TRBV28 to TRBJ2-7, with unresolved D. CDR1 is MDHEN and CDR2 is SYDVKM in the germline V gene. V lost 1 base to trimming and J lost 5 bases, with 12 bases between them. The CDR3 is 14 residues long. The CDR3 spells CASSLSGRLDEQYF. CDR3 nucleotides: TGTGCCAGCAGTTTATCCGGGCGTCTGGACGAGCAGTACTTC.

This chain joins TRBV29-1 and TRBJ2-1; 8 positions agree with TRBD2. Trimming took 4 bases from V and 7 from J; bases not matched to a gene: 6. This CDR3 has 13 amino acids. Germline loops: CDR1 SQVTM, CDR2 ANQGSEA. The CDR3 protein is CSVVGGVLNEQFF. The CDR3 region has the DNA TGCAGCGTTGTCGGGGGGGTCTTGAATGAGCAGTTCTTC.

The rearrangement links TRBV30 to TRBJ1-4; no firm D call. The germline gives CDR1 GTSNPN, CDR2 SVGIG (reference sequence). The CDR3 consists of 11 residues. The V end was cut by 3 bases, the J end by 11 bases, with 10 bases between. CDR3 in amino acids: CAWRTGSKLFF. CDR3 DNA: TGTGCCTGGAGAACGGGCAGTAAACTGTTTTTT.

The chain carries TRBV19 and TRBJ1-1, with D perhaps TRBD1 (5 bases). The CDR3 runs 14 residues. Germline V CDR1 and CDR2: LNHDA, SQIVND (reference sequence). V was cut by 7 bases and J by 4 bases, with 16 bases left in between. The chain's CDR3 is CASTQTGDGTEAFF. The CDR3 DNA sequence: TGTGCCAGTACCCAGACGGGGGATGGCACTGAAGCTTTCTTT.

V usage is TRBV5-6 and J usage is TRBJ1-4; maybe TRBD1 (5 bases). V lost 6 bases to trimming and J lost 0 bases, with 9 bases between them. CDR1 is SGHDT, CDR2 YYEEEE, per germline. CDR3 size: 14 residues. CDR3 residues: CASIDRSTNEKLFF. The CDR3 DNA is TGTGCCAGCATCGACAGATCAACTAATGAAAAACTGTTTTTT. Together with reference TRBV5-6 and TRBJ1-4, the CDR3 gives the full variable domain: DAGVTQSPTHLIKTRGQQVTLRCSPKSGHDTVSWYQQALGQGPQFIFQYYEEEERQRGNFPDRFSGHQFPNYSSELNVNALLLGDSALYLCASIDRSTNEKLFFGSGTQLSVL.

CDR3 sequence: CASSQDRYTQYF. The CDR3 DNA follows: TGCGCCAGCAGCCAAGATCGGTATACGCAGTATTTT. The chain couples TRBV4-3 to TRBJ2-3; the D is unclear. Germline V lookup: CDR1 LGHNA, CDR2 YSLEER. This CDR3 has 12 residues. Trimming removed 0 bases at V and 7 bases at J, with 5 bases between.

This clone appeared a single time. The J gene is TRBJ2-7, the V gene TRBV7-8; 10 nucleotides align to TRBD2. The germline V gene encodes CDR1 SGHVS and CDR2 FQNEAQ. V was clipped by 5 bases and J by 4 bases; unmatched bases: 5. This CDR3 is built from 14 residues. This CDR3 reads CASSLRTSGYEQYF. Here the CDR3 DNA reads TGTGCCAGCAGCCTGAGGACTAGCGGATACGAGCAGTACTTC.

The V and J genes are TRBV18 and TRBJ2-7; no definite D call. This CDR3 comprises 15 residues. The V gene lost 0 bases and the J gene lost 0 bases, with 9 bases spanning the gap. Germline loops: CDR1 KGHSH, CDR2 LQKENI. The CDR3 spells CASSPPGPSSYEQYF. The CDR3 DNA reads TGTGCCAGCTCACCACCAGGCCCCAGCTCCTACGAGCAGTACTTC.

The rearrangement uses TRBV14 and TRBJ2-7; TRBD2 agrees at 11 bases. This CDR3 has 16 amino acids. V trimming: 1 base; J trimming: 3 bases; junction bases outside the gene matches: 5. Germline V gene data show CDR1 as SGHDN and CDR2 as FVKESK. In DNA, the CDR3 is TGTGCCAGCAGCCAAGTTAGCGGGAGGGCCTTCTACGAGCAGTACTTC. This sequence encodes CASSQVSGRAFYEQYF.

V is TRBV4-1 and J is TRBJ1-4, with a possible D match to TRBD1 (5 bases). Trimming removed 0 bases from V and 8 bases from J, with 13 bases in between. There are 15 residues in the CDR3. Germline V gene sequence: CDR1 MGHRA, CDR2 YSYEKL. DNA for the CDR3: TGCGCCAGCAGCCAAGATCGCAGGGTTGACGAAAAACTGTTTTTT. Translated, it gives CASSQDRRVDEKLFF.

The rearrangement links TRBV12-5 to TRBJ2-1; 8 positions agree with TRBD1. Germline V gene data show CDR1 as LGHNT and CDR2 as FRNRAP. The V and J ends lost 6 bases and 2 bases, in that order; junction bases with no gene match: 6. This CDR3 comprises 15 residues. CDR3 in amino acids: CASGSGTGPYNEQFF. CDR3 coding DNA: TGTGCTAGTGGGTCCGGGACAGGACCCTACAATGAGCAGTTCTTC.

This chain's CDR3 is CANLNSNTGELFF. CDR3 bases: TGTGCCAACCTCAACAGCAACACCGGGGAGCTGTTTTTT. This sequence joins TRBV18 and TRBJ2-2; D gene uncertain. CDR1 is KGHSH, CDR2 LQKENI, per germline. The CDR3 totals 13 residues. Deletions cut 10 bases from V and 2 bases from J, with 11 bases between.

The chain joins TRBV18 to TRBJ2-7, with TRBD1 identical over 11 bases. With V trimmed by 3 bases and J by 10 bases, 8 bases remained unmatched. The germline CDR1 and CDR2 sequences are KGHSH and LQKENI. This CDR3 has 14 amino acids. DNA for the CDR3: TGTGCCAGCTCACCTCGGGACAGGGGGTATCTCCAGTACTTC. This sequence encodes CASSPRDRGYLQYF.

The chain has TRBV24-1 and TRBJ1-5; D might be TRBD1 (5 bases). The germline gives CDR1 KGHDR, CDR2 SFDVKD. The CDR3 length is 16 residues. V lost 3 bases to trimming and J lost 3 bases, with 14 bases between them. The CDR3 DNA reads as TGTGCCACCAGTGATCGGGGCAACCGCTACAATCAGCCCCAGCATTTT. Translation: CATSDRGNRYNQPQHF.

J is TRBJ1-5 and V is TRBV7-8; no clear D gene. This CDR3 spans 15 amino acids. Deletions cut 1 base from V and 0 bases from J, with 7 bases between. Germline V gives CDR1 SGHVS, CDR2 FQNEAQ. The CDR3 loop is CASSLEGSSNQPQHF. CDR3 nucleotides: TGTGCCAGCAGCTTAGAAGGGAGTAGCAATCAGCCCCAGCATTTT.

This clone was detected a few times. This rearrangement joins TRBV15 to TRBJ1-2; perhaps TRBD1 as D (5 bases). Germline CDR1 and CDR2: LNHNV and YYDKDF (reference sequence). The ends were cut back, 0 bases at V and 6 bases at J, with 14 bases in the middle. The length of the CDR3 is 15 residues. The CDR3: CATSRDGTAGNGYTF. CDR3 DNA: TGTGCCACCAGCAGAGACGGGACCGCCGGTAATGGCTACACCTTC.

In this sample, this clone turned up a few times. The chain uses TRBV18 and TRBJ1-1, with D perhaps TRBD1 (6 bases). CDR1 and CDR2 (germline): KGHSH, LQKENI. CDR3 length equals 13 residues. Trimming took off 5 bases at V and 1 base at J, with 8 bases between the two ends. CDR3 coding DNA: TGTGCCAGCTCAGGACAGAAGAACACTGAAGCTTTCTTT. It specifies CASSGQKNTEAFF.

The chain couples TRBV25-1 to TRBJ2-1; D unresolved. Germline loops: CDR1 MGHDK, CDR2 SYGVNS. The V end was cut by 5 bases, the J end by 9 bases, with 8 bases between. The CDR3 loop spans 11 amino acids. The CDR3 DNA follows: TGTGCCAGCAGTAGAAACAGTGAGCAGTTCTTC. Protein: CASSRNSEQFF.

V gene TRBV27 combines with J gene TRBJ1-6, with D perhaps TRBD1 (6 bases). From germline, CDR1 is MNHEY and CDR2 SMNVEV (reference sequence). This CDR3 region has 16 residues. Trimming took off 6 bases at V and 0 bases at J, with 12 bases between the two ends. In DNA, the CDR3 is TGTGCCAGCAGGATGACAGGTTTCTCCTATAATTCACCCCTCCACTTT. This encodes CASRMTGFSYNSPLHF.

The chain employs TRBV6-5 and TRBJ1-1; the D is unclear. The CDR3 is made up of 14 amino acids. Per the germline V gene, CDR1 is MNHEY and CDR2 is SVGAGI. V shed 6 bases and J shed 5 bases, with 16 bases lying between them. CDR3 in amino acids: CASSHHEGGTEAFF. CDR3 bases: TGTGCCAGCAGCCACCACGAGGGCGGGACTGAAGCTTTCTTT.

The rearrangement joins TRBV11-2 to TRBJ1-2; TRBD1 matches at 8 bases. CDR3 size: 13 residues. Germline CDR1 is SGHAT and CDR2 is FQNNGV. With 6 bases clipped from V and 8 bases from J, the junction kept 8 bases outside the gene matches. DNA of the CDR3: TGTGCCAGCAGGGCGGACAGGGTGGGAGGCTACACCTTC. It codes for CASRADRVGGYTF. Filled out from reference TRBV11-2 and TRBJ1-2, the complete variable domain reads EAGVAQSPRYKIIEKRQSVAFWCNPISGHATLYWYQQILGQGPKLLIQFQNNGVVDDSQLPKDRFSAERLKGVDSTLKIQPAKLEDSAVYLCASRADRVGGYTFGSGTRLTVV.

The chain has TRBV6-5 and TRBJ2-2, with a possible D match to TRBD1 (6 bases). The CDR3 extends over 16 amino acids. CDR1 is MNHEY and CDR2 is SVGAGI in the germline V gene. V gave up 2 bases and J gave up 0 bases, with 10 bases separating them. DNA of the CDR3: TGTGCCAGCAGTTACCGGACAGCCGCGAACACCGGGGAGCTGTTTTTT. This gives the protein CASSYRTAANTGELFF.

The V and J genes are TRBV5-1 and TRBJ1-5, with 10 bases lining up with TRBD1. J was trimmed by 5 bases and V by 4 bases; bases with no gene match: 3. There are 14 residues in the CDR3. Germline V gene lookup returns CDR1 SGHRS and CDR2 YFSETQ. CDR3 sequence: CASSTGQGDQPQHF. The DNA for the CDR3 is TGCGCCAGCAGCACCGGACAGGGGGATCAGCCCCAGCATTTT.

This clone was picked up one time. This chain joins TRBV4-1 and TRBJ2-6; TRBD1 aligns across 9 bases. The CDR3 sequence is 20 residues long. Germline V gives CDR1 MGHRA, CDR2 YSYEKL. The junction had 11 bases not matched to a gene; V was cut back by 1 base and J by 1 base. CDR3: CASSQGDPGTGFSGANVLTF. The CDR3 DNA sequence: TGCGCCAGCAGCCAAGGCGATCCTGGGACAGGGTTTTCTGGGGCCAACGTCCTGACTTTC.